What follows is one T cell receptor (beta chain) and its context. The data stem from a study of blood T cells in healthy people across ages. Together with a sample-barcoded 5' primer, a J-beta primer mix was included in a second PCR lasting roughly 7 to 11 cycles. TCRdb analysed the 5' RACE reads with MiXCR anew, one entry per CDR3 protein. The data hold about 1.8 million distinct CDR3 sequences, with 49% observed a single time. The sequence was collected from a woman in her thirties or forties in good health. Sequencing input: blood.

CDR3 coding DNA: TGTGCCAGCAGCGATCGGACAGGGGTGTTGGATGAGCAGTTCTTC. Protein: CASSDRTGVLDEQFF. This sequence joins TRBV9 and TRBJ2-1, with 9 bases that match TRBD1. The CDR3 spans 15 residues. Trimming took 3 bases from V and 8 from J; bases not matched to a gene: 9. Germline V gives CDR1 SGDLS, CDR2 YYNGEE.